This TCR beta chain was sequenced for a study of response to subunit inactivated influenza vaccine. Study observations and caveats: Every seasonal influenza vaccination brings in few new T cells, the authors suggested.

TCRdb itself ran the RT-PCR reads through MiXCR, one entry per CDR3 protein. In the table there are 800,000 to 1,000,000 distinct CDR3 sequences, 21% of which are singletons. This CDR3 contains 21 residues. CDR1 is MGHRA and CDR2 is YSYEKL in the germline V gene. The germline V and J ends were trimmed by 1 base and 0 bases, with 26 bases remaining between them. Concerning this clonotype: The antigen is not known.

This sequence was found in a man in his forties or fifties who received an inactivated influenza vaccine. The V call is TRBV4-1, the J call TRBJ2-3, with D unresolved. The specimen comprised PBMCs from blood, sampled 5 to 6 days after vaccination. The CDR3 spells CASSQATKGAHSRHSTDTQYF. Written as DNA, the CDR3 is TGCGCCAGCAGCCAAGCCACAAAGGGTGCGCACTCGCGGCACAGCACAGATACGCAGTATTTT.